This entry describes one T cell receptor beta chain. This clone's antigen is unknown. Within one base of it there is no much larger clone, and no base qualities were kept. As encoded in the germline V gene (reference sequence), CDR1 is LNHDA while CDR2 is SQIVND. The CDR3 covers 14 residues, taking in both the cysteine and the phenylalanine. Only the CDR3 portion is preserved as DNA: 42 bases, with reading frame beginning at the first base. V ends up 4 bases short and J 9 bases short, with an unmatched junction base count of 3. Genomic DNA was isolated from the sorted cells so that the TCRbeta CDR3 region could be sequenced. TCRbeta CDR3 regions were sequenced using the immunoSEQ Assay. TCRdb stores this immuneACCESS table with in-frame sequences only. Part of the clones is absent; in the studies checked, under half of the shortfall reflects unresolved V genes, and no reason is known for the rest. The sample table contains 28,000 or so clones; only one count was recorded for approximately 80% of them. The top ten constitute around 10% of the sample.

This sample is drawn from a study of OX40 agonist ivuxolimab in advanced cancers. Regarding the study in general: Ivuxolimab was a fully human IgG2 agonistic monoclonal antibody targeting the costimulatory receptor OX40 (CD134). A male proportion of about 79% and a mean age of approximately 60 years, ranging from roughly 23 to 80, were recorded for the dose-escalation cohort. Of the roughly 50 dose-escalation patients, hepatocellular carcinoma was present in some 19, melanoma in approximately 15, renal cell carcinoma in 9 and head and neck cancer in 9. The paper describes the monotherapy dose-escalation part (N of about 50 patients) of the phase I trial of ivuxolimab. Peripheral TCRbeta sequencing aimed to test whether ivuxolimab altered TCR sequence diversity and caused clonal T-cell expansion. Prior anti-PD-1, anti-PD-L1 or anti-CTLA-4 therapy was permitted, and roughly two fifths of dose-escalation patients had received checkpoint inhibitors. Intravenous ivuxolimab was administered to patients every 2 weeks at six dose levels: 0.01, 0.1, 0.3, 1.5, 3 and 10 mg/kg. Partial responses occurred in three dose-escalation patients, of whom one had hepatocellular carcinoma and two had cutaneous melanoma. What the study reported, not specific to this receptor: Which antigens the clonally expanded peripheral T cells were specific for was not determined. Low levels of normalized T-cell clonal expansion were also seen in some patients who did not respond. At doses of 0.1 to 3.0 mg/kg, clonal expansion of both CD4+ and CD8+ T cells in blood was seen between baseline and week 6. In the 0.1-3.0 mg/kg groups, partial responders had among the lowest normalized peripheral clonal expansion, particularly in CD8+ T cells. On average, CD8+ T cells showed more expanded clones than CD4+ T cells after ivuxolimab.

The trial excluded patients who had a history of autoimmune disease or who were on systemic immunosuppression. In every dose cohort, peripheral blood was drawn for TCR sequencing at baseline, cycle 4 day 1, and cycle 7 day 1. Samples were obtained from an open-label, multicenter, first-in-human phase I dose-escalation trial of ivuxolimab. Adults with locally advanced or metastatic head and neck squamous cell, hepatocellular, melanoma or renal cell carcinoma were enrolled in the trial. Before TCR sequencing, CD4+ T cells and CD8+ T cells were sorted from peripheral blood as separate populations. The material was CD4+ or CD8+ T cells sorted from blood, obtained in a trial of the OX40 agonist ivuxolimab. Here the chain combines TRBV19 and TRBJ1-6, with 10 central nucleotides matching TRBD1. The receptor's source is an adult with an advanced solid tumor such as melanoma, head and neck, liver or kidney cancer. The CDR3 is CASSTRDRGSPLHF. The DNA is TGTGCCAGTAGTACCCGGGACAGGGGTTCACCCCTCCACTTT.